This T cell receptor (beta chain) originates from a study of low-dose radiotherapy and immunotherapy resistance in tumors. Priming of first-strand cDNA relied on TRAV- and TRBV-specific primers (covering alpha and beta chains). TCR amplification involved 20 PCR cycles with a constant-region primer and V-primer adapter. mRNA, after isolation, was amplified by in vitro transcription. TCRdb processed the reads anew with MiXCR; each CDR3 protein has one entry. The sample includes approximately 70,000 distinct CDR3 sequences, approximately 31% seen only once; the top ten take approximately 12%. Time point here: before trial treatment. The CDR3 is 15 amino acids. Germline V CDR1 and CDR2: MDHEN, SYDVKM. V shed 5 bases, J shed 5 bases, and the junction held 10 bases outside the gene matches.

The clonotype originates from a female donor with ovarian cancer. This chain joins TRBV28 and TRBJ1-2; TRBD1 matches at 8 bases. Sequences were derived from PBMCs, sampled before treatment. CDR3 in amino acids: CASSPPGTGYYGYTF. CDR3 bases: TGTGCCAGCAGTCCCCCCGGGACAGGCTATTATGGCTACACCTTC.